These 10 T cell receptor beta chains share one sample of origin, sequenced in a study of blood T cell repertoires in COVID-19. Measured with immunoSEQ multiplex PCR; TCRdb has only the in-frame clones, and not every one. This repertoire shows roughly 78,000 clones, 86% found once; its top ten account for roughly 1.9%. Sequencing was done on a sample of peripheral blood. The receptor source for this set is a woman aged 55 to 70 with acute or convalescent COVID-19.

This clone was counted a single time. The chain joins TRBV6-2 or TRBV6-3 to TRBJ2-5, with D possibly being TRBD1 (6 bases). This CDR3 is 13 amino acids long. The germline V and J ends were trimmed by 2 bases and 3 bases, with 7 bases remaining between them. Germline V gene sequence: CDR1 MNHEY, CDR2 SVGEGT. CDR3 protein: CASSYQGKETQYF. CDR3 sequence (DNA): TGTGCCAGCAGTTACCAGGGGAAAGAGACCCAGTACTTC.

The chain has TRBV29-1 and TRBJ2-7; 8 bases match TRBD2. The CDR3 is 14 residues long. Germline V CDR1 and CDR2: SQVTM, ANQGSEA. V was pared by 6 bases and J by 2 bases, with 9 bases of the junction left unmatched. Written as DNA, the CDR3 is TGCAGCGTCTCTGGGGCGGGGGGAACCTACGAGCAGTACTTC. This translates into CSVSGAGGTYEQYF.

The chain recombines TRBV4-1 with TRBJ2-5, with D perhaps TRBD1 (6 bases). V was trimmed by 5 bases and J by 1 base, leaving 14 bases between them. This CDR3 region has 15 residues. The germline V gene has CDR1 MGHRA and CDR2 YSYEKL. CDR3 DNA sequence: TGCGCCAGCAGCTCCAACAGGGATATCCAAGAGACCCAGTACTTC. The encoded protein is CASSSNRDIQETQYF.

The rearrangement links TRBV4-3 to TRBJ1-3; D is uncertain. CDR1 is LGHNA, CDR2 YSLEER, per germline. V was trimmed by 1 base and J by 0 bases, leaving 16 bases between them. The CDR3 contains 18 residues. Here the CDR3 DNA reads TGCGCCAGCAGCCAAGCCATTGGCCGACAACTCTCTGGAAACACCATATATTTT. It is translated as CASSQAIGRQLSGNTIYF.

This clone was found once. The chain employs TRBV7-6 and TRBJ2-2, with TRBD1 as a possible D gene (5 bases). This CDR3 has 13 residues. The germline gives CDR1 SGHVS, CDR2 FNYEAQ. Between the trimmed V and J ends, which lost 6 bases and 6 bases, there was a span of 11 bases. The CDR3 is CASRRVGAGELFF. The CDR3 DNA reads TGTGCCAGCAGAAGAGTAGGGGCCGGGGAGCTGTTTTTT.

The chain is built from TRBV4-3 and TRBJ1-1, with D uncertain. CDR1 and CDR2 (germline): LGHNA, YSLEER. The CDR3 length is 18 residues. V gave up 0 bases and J gave up 3 bases, with 20 bases separating them. Written as DNA, the CDR3 is TGCGCCAGCAGCCAAGATTCTTTCACACCCTACGGGGACACTGAAGCTTTCTTT. Amino acid sequence: CASSQDSFTPYGDTEAFF.

The V gene is TRBV28, the J gene TRBJ1-2; 7 bases map to TRBD1. Per germline, CDR1 MDHEN and CDR2 SYDVKM. CDR3 length: 14 residues. Trimming took 2 bases from V and 3 from J; bases not matched to a gene: 3. Written as DNA, the CDR3 is TGTGCCAGCAGTTTAGACAGGGAATACTATGGCTACACCTTC. It is translated as CASSLDREYYGYTF.

The rearrangement uses TRBV9 and TRBJ2-1, with TRBD2 identical over 9 bases. The germline CDR1 and CDR2 sequences are SGDLS and YYNGEE. This CDR3 spans 13 amino acids. The junction had 3 bases not matched to a gene; V was cut back by 3 bases and J by 8 bases. Written as DNA, the CDR3 is TGTGCCAGCAGCGGCGGGACTAGCCATGAGCAGTTCTTC. It translates to CASSGGTSHEQFF. Full variable domain (outside the CDR3, taken from reference TRBV9 and TRBJ2-1): DSGVTQTPKHLITATGQRVTLRCSPRSGDLSVYWYQQSLDQGLQFLIQYYNGEERAKGNILERFSAQQFPDLHSELNLSSLELGDSALYFCASSGGTSHEQFFGPGTRLTVL.

The rearrangement uses TRBV7-2 and TRBJ2-1, with 14 bases that match TRBD2. The CDR3 sequence is 15 residues long. J gave up 9 bases and V 5 bases, and 6 bases lay outside the gene matches. Germline V gene data show CDR1 as SGHTA and CDR2 as FQGNSA. Here the CDR3 DNA reads TGTGCCAGCAGCGTGACTAGCGGGAGGGCCGTTGAGCAGTTCTTC. It yields the protein CASSVTSGRAVEQFF.

The genes are TRBV29-1 and TRBJ2-1; 11 nucleotides agree with TRBD2. CDR1 SQVTM and CDR2 ANQGSEA come from the germline V gene. V was clipped by 3 bases and J by 6 bases; unmatched bases: 7. This CDR3 spans 15 amino acids. CDR3: CSVEGSGGAINEQFF. DNA of the CDR3: TGCAGCGTTGAGGGTAGCGGGGGGGCTATCAATGAGCAGTTCTTC.